One and the same sample provided the 26 T cell receptor beta chains below, sequenced in a study of blood T cell repertoires in COVID-19. The method was immunoSEQ multiplex PCR; TCRdb's version includes in-frame clones alone and lacks a portion of them. The sample yields some 350,000 clones, 89% seen once. The source material was peripheral blood. All receptors come from a woman under 40 with COVID-19, enrolled during active disease.

This chain links TRBV18 with TRBJ2-3; D remains unclear. This CDR3 has 15 amino acids. CDR1 KGHSH and CDR2 LQKENI come from the germline V gene. Trimming stripped 0 bases from V and 3 bases from J, with 10 bases between. CDR3 residues: CASSPPGPRTDTQYF. The CDR3 nucleotides are TGTGCCAGCTCACCACCGGGCCCACGGACAGATACGCAGTATTTT.

The V call is TRBV19, the J call TRBJ2-1; the D gene is possibly TRBD2 (6 bases). V gave up 6 bases and J gave up 9 bases, with 12 bases separating them. This CDR3 has 12 residues. In germline, CDR1 is LNHDA, CDR2 SQIVND (reference sequence). The CDR3 DNA is TGTGCCAGTAGGCGGGGAGGAAGTGAGCAGTTCTTC. It specifies CASRRGGSEQFF.

The J gene is TRBJ1-6, the V gene TRBV6-8; TRBD1 might be the D (5 bases). Trimming stripped 9 bases from V and 5 bases from J, with 26 bases between. The germline gives CDR1 MNHGY, CDR2 SAAAGT. The CDR3 totals 18 residues. The chain's CDR3 is CASLDGTQPTRDNSPLHF. The CDR3 coding sequence is TGTGCCAGTCTAGACGGGACTCAACCGACGAGGGATAATTCACCCCTCCACTTT.

This chain joins TRBV7-2 and TRBJ2-7, with 11 bases fitting TRBD2. There are 16 residues in the CDR3. Trimming took 5 bases from V and 4 from J; bases not matched to a gene: 10. Looked up from germline, CDR1 is SGHTA and CDR2 is FQGNSA. Written as DNA, the CDR3 is TGTGCCAGCAGCCTCGTTAGCGGGGGGGCCGTTTACGAGCAGTACTTC. It yields the protein CASSLVSGGAVYEQYF.

The genes are TRBV28 and TRBJ2-3; TRBD2 aligns across 7 bases. This CDR3 is 16 amino acids long. Germline V CDR1 and CDR2: MDHEN, SYDVKM. V lost 6 bases, J lost 1 base, and 10 bases stayed unmatched. The CDR3, as DNA: TGTGCCAGCAGCTCACCAGGACTAGTGGGCACAGATACGCAGTATTTT. Translation gives CASSSPGLVGTDTQYF.

The chain is built from TRBV4-1 and TRBJ1-5; the D is unclear. Trimming shortened V by 1 base and J by 11 bases, and 12 bases separated the two germline ends. From germline, CDR1 is MGHRA and CDR2 YSYEKL. CDR3 length: 13 amino acids. The CDR3 bases are TGCGCCAGCAGCCAAGGGGTAAGGGAGGCCCAGCATTTT. As protein: CASSQGVREAQHF.

The chain uses TRBV19 and TRBJ2-2, with 9 bases aligning to TRBD1. The V and J ends lost 4 bases and 6 bases, in that order; junction bases with no gene match: 9. This CDR3 comprises 16 residues. Germline V gives CDR1 LNHDA, CDR2 SQIVND (reference sequence). CDR3 amino acids: CASSTRTGVFAGELFF. The CDR3 DNA sequence: TGTGCCAGTAGTACGAGGACAGGGGTATTCGCCGGGGAGCTGTTTTTT.

The chain combines TRBV28 with TRBJ1-6; TRBD1 agrees at 9 bases. V shed 6 bases, J shed 7 bases, and the junction held 10 bases outside the gene matches. Per germline, CDR1 MDHEN and CDR2 SYDVKM. The CDR3 consists of 16 residues. The CDR3 region is CASSWIGQGHNSPLHF. CDR3 sequence (DNA): TGTGCCAGCAGCTGGATCGGACAGGGGCACAATTCACCCCTCCACTTT.

The chain combines TRBV7-9 with TRBJ1-2; 9 bases align to TRBD1. The junction had 2 bases not matched to a gene; V was cut back by 4 bases and J by 2 bases. In germline, CDR1 is SEHNR, CDR2 FQNEAQ (reference sequence). The length of the CDR3 is 14 residues. The CDR3 spells CASSSGQGNYGYTF. The CDR3, as DNA: TGTGCCAGCAGCTCCGGACAGGGGAACTATGGCTACACCTTC.

The chain couples TRBV6-2 or TRBV6-3 to TRBJ1-2; 7 bases are shared with TRBD1. This CDR3 spans 20 amino acids. CDR1 is MNHEY and CDR2 is SVGEGT in the germline V gene. V was clipped by 2 bases and J by 4 bases; unmatched bases: 22. The CDR3 reads CASSYHPPTRGHKSIYGYTF. For the CDR3, the DNA is TGTGCCAGCAGTTACCATCCCCCGACTAGGGGGCACAAATCTATCTATGGCTACACCTTC.

The rearrangement links TRBV4-3 to TRBJ1-1, with D tentatively TRBD1 (6 bases). There are 17 residues in the CDR3. V lost 1 base and J lost 0, with 15 bases in between. Germline V lookup: CDR1 LGHNA, CDR2 YSLEER. Here the CDR3 reads CASSQVLDSKLNTEAFF. The CDR3 DNA follows: TGCGCCAGCAGCCAAGTTCTGGACAGTAAGCTGAACACTGAAGCTTTCTTT.

The chain uses TRBV12-3 or TRBV12-4 and TRBJ2-3; 8 bases agree with TRBD1. After removal of 4 bases from V and 7 bases from J, the junction contained 4 bases not matched to a gene. The length of the CDR3 is 13 residues. CDR3 loop: CASSWDRSNTQYF. CDR3 DNA sequence: TGTGCCAGCAGTTGGGACAGGAGCAATACGCAGTATTTT.

V is TRBV9 and J is TRBJ2-3, with TRBD1 as a possible D gene (6 bases). Looked up from germline, CDR1 is SGDLS and CDR2 is YYNGEE. The V end was cut by 2 bases, the J end by 6 bases, with 13 bases between. CDR3 length: 14 residues. In nucleotides, the CDR3 is TGTGCCAGCAGCGTTCGGACAGCGTACGATACGCAGTATTTT. Protein: CASSVRTAYDTQYF.

The chain has TRBV11-2 and TRBJ2-7; D unclear. Trimming cost V 0 bases and J 0 bases, with 6 bases left between them. CDR1 and CDR2 from the germline V gene are SGHAT and FQNNGV. CDR3 length: 14 amino acids. CDR3 amino acids: CASSLDYSSYEQYF. CDR3 nucleotides: TGTGCCAGCAGCTTAGACTATAGCTCCTACGAGCAGTACTTC. The full variable domain, with the rest looked up from reference TRBV11-2 and TRBJ2-7, is EAGVAQSPRYKIIEKRQSVAFWCNPISGHATLYWYQQILGQGPKLLIQFQNNGVVDDSQLPKDRFSAERLKGVDSTLKIQPAKLEDSAVYLCASSLDYSSYEQYFGPGTRLTVT.

This clone was detected only once. The rearrangement links TRBV7-2 to TRBJ2-2, with 7 positions matching TRBD1. This CDR3 is 16 amino acids long. Trimming took 4 bases from V and 1 from J; bases not matched to a gene: 6. Germline loops: CDR1 SGHTA, CDR2 FQGNSA. CDR3 residues: CASSWHRDRNTGELFF. In nucleotides, the CDR3 is TGTGCCAGCAGCTGGCACCGGGACAGGAACACCGGGGAGCTGTTTTTT.

This clone turned up a few times. The V gene is TRBV11-2, the J gene TRBJ2-4, with 8 bases matching TRBD2. The CDR3 runs to 16 residues. Germline lookup yields CDR1 SGHAT and CDR2 FQNNGV. J lost 8 bases, V lost 2 bases, and 11 bases had no gene match. CDR3 DNA: TGTGCCAGCAGCTTACGGGCGGGAGGCCAGGAGGACATTCAGTACTTC. Translated, it gives CASSLRAGGQEDIQYF.

The chain joins TRBV4-3 to TRBJ2-3; the match to TRBD2 covers 11 bases. Germline assignment: CDR1 LGHNA and CDR2 YSLEER. This CDR3 has 17 residues. With V trimmed by 0 bases and J by 4 bases, 6 bases remained unmatched. CDR3 in amino acids: CASSQEGTSGSPDTQYF. In DNA form, the CDR3 reads TGCGCCAGCAGCCAAGAGGGTACTAGCGGGAGTCCAGATACGCAGTATTTT.

The gene calls are TRBV29-1 and TRBJ2-7, with D perhaps matching TRBD1 (5 bases). The CDR3 spans 15 residues. In germline, CDR1 is SQVTM, CDR2 ANQGSEA. Trimming removed 5 bases at V and 1 base at J, with 18 bases between. CDR3 DNA: TGCAGCGTTCAACTTTCCCAGAAGGGGTCCTACGAGCAGTACTTC. It specifies CSVQLSQKGSYEQYF.

J is TRBJ2-1 and V is TRBV7-2; D uncertain. The CDR3 has 12 amino acids. Trimming shortened V by 1 base and J by 8 bases, and 6 bases separated the two germline ends. The V gene's germline CDR1 is SGHTA and CDR2 FQGNSA. The DNA for the CDR3 is TGTGCCAGCAGCTTAGGTCGAGATGAGCAGTTCTTC. This translates into CASSLGRDEQFF.

The rearrangement links TRBV5-1 to TRBJ2-2, with no clear D. The CDR3 is 15 amino acids. V shed 0 bases and J shed 7 bases, with 13 bases lying between them. Germline lookup yields CDR1 SGHRS and CDR2 YFSETQ. CDR3 sequence: CASSLVWSGFGELFF. DNA for the CDR3: TGCGCCAGCAGCTTGGTGTGGTCGGGTTTCGGGGAGCTGTTTTTT.

The J gene is TRBJ1-2, the V gene TRBV6-2 or TRBV6-3, with D perhaps TRBD1 (5 bases). CDR1 MNHEY and CDR2 SVGEGT come from the germline V gene. Trimming pared 2 bases from V and 4 bases from J, leaving 5 bases between. The CDR3 consists of 12 residues. CDR3: CASSYQGYGYTF. Here the CDR3 DNA reads TGTGCCAGCAGTTACCAGGGCTATGGCTACACCTTC.

This chain uses TRBV7-2 with TRBJ2-1; 15 bases match TRBD2. Germline trimming cut 4 bases from V and 7 bases from J; bases unmatched to any gene: 5. The CDR3 spans 16 residues. The germline V gene has CDR1 SGHTA and CDR2 FQGNSA. The CDR3 reads CASSSSGLAGGNEQFF. Here the CDR3 DNA reads TGTGCCAGCAGCTCCTCAGGACTAGCGGGGGGGAATGAGCAGTTCTTC. Combining the CDR3 with reference TRBV7-2 and TRBJ2-1 gives the whole variable domain GAGVSQSPSNKVTEKGKDVELRCDPISGHTALYWYRQSLGQGLEFLIYFQGNSAPDKSGLPSDRFSAERTGGSVSTLTIQRTQQEDSAVYLCASSSSGLAGGNEQFFGPGTRLTVL.

Details on this clone: The sample has other DNA sequences that encode this CDR3 too. The chain combines TRBV19 with TRBJ1-1, with D possibly being TRBD1 (5 bases). Germline CDR1 LNHDA, CDR2 SQIVND (reference sequence). This CDR3 contains 13 residues. V lost 6 bases and J lost 4, with 12 bases in between. CDR3 region: CASRTPGGTEAFF. The CDR3 nucleotides read TGTGCCAGTAGGACTCCGGGGGGCACTGAAGCTTTCTTT.

The chain couples TRBV7-2 to TRBJ2-7, with a tentative D call TRBD2 (5 bases). Trimming shortened V by 0 bases and J by 0 bases, and 12 bases separated the two germline ends. CDR1 is SGHTA and CDR2 is FQGNSA in the germline V gene. The CDR3 totals 16 residues. The CDR3 here is CASSLAPSSSSYEQYV. Here the CDR3 DNA reads TGTGCCAGCAGCTTAGCGCCTAGCTCAAGCTCCTACGAGCAGTACGTC.

The rearrangement uses TRBV3-1 (or the pseudogene TRBV3-2) and TRBJ1-6; D not resolved. Germline-derived CDR1 and CDR2 are LGHDT and YNNKEL (reference sequence). The CDR3 sequence is 15 residues long. Trimming took 0 bases from V and 4 from J, leaving 7 bases between them. The CDR3 nucleotides read TGTGCCAGCAGCCAAGATTCGGGGTATAATTCACCCCTCCACTTT. This translates into CASSQDSGYNSPLHF.

The chain has TRBV6-1 and TRBJ2-7; 11 bases map to TRBD2. The CDR3 has 14 amino acids. With 3 bases clipped from V and 8 bases from J, the junction kept 6 bases outside the gene matches. CDR1 is MNHNS and CDR2 is SASEGT in the germline V gene. CDR3 coding DNA: TGTGCCAGCAGTGAGGGGGGACTAGCGGAGAAGCAGTACTTC. Translation: CASSEGGLAEKQYF.